This T cell receptor (beta chain) is drawn from a study of T cell responses to AZD1222 COVID-19 vaccine. Study context: Doses given second, at about 4 or about 12 weeks, were pooled.

Assay: immunoSEQ multiplex PCR; the TCRdb copy retains only in-frame clones and omits some. Of more than 100,000 clones in the sample, around 93% were seen once. General study points: The study reported that nearly half of spike-specific TCRs target unmutated variant regions. Possibly, clonal diversity was underestimated; donors were largely white British and included more females. Spike-specific TCRs gained breadth and depth after people received two AZD1222 doses.

Germline V CDR1 and CDR2: SGHVS, FQNEAQ. The CDR3 consists of 14 residues. Trimming cost V 4 bases and J 1 base, with 10 bases left between them. A remark on this clone: The target antigen is unknown.

The material sequenced was peripheral blood, taken on day 0 of AZD1222 vaccination. The source of this sequence is an adult in good health. V and J are TRBV7-8 and TRBJ2-5, with D possibly being TRBD1 (6 bases). CDR3 loop: CASSSRDTQETQYF. CDR3 DNA: TGTGCCAGCAGCTCCAGGGACACCCAAGAGACCCAGTACTTC.